The subject of this entry is one T cell receptor beta chain. Its antigen is unidentified. These data come from a study of radiotherapy plus CTLA-4 blockade in lung cancer. General observations from the study: After radiotherapy and ipilimumab, tumor-derived clones expanded in peripheral blood.

CDR3 length: 19 amino acids. With 3 bases clipped from V and 2 bases from J, the junction kept 13 bases outside the gene matches. CDR1 is SGDLS and CDR2 is YYNGEE in the germline V gene. Data came from immunoSEQ multiplex PCR; TCRdb stores just in-frame clones and leaves some out. This sample has over 12,000 clones; more than 70% occur once, and the top ten carry approximately 14%. The genes are TRBV9 and TRBJ2-3, with 12 bases lining up with TRBD2. Sample: peripheral blood, taken from a patient treated with radiotherapy plus ipilimumab. The origin of this receptor is a human donor with non-small cell lung cancer that progressed on radiotherapy plus ipilimumab. Some clones in this sample may be carry-over from other donors' samples. The CDR3 loop reads CASSEMGLAGSGFTDTQYF. The CDR3, as DNA: TGTGCCAGCAGCGAGATGGGACTAGCGGGTTCGGGGTTCACAGATACGCAGTATTTT.